This T cell receptor beta chain was obtained from a study of response to subunit inactivated influenza vaccine. One entry per CDR3 protein, called by TCRdb with MiXCR from the RT-PCR reads. The profile shows roughly 620,000 distinct CDR3 sequences, over 9% of them singletons. V lost 0 bases to trimming and J lost 7 bases, with 13 bases between them. The CDR3 contains 15 residues. CDR1 and CDR2 from the germline V gene are SGHKS and YYEKEE (reference sequence). The sample was also reused in another study, on T cells expressing NK-cell markers. That work contributes: As the method of synthesis, 5'RACE template switching with UMIs yielded TCR beta cDNA. Each TCR beta repertoire originated in sorted T cells that were CD3+CD56+NKG2C+, CD3+CD56+NKG2C- or CD3+CD56-NKG2C+. In over 5 donors, dominant CD3+CD56+NKG2C+ clonotypes ranked among the top 10 CD8+ clonotypes. Among several donors, these clonotypes also ranked first in the CD3+CD56-NKG2C+ fraction.

This chain joins TRBV5-5 and TRBJ2-2; tentatively, D is TRBD2 (6 bases). Sequencing used PBMCs from blood, obtained on the day of vaccination. This clonotype was obtained from a man aged 45-60 years who received an inactivated influenza vaccine. The DNA of the CDR3 is TGTGCCAGCAGCTTGGAACCGGGGAGGAGCGGGGAGCTGTTTTTT. Its translation: CASSLEPGRSGELFF.